This T cell receptor (beta chain) was documented in a study of Tregs in tolerant kidney transplant recipients. Repertoires were generated with immunoSEQ multiplex PCR, while TCRdb's copy carries only in-frame clones and drops some. The sample includes about 110,000 clones, around 90% of them seen just once. The germline V gene has CDR1 SNHLY and CDR2 FYNNEI. V dropped 5 bases and J dropped 0 bases, with 12 bases sitting between them. This CDR3 spans 15 amino acids. Sequencing used CD4+ T cells from blood, obtained before the transplant. The sequence came from a human donor who received a combined kidney and bone marrow transplant. The gene calls are TRBV2 and TRBJ2-3; a possible D gene is TRBD1 (5 bases). CDR3 sequence reads: CASSPGTGSTDTQYF. DNA of the CDR3: TGTGCCAGCAGTCCAGGTACAGGTAGCACAGATACGCAGTATTTT.